This record covers a single T cell receptor beta chain. Its antigen is undetermined. The CDR3 covers 14 residues. CDR1 is GTSNPN and CDR2 is SVGIG in the germline V gene (reference sequence). V was trimmed by 8 bases and J by 2 bases, leaving 17 bases between them. This specimen comes from a study of post-analysis software for immune sequencing data. Study-wide findings and caveats: Among several TRBV segments more frequent in patients than controls were TRBV5-6, TRBV5-1 and TRBV20-1.

cDNA libraries of TCR beta carried unique molecular identifiers. Roughly 500,000 cDNA molecules were obtained per 1 to 10 million input T cells. From the PCR reads, TCRdb called clonotypes with MiXCR, one entry per CDR3 protein. The table lists 750,000 to 900,000 distinct CDR3 sequences, around 46% of them singletons. The chain recombines TRBV30 with TRBJ2-3, with D possibly being TRBD1 or TRBD2 (6 bases each). The specimen sequenced was blood. The TCR was taken from a girl between 5 and 17 years old with multiple sclerosis. The CDR3 reads CATGTLETTDTQYF. CDR3 bases: TGTGCCACAGGGACTTTAGAAACCACAGATACGCAGTATTTT.